The clone carrying this T cell receptor beta chain has a single count. Antigen: not known. Sequencing used immunoSEQ multiplex PCR; TCRdb keeps in-frame clones, though not all of them. This table has some 62,000 clones, roughly 83% appearing once. These data belong to a study of siplizumab effects on memory and regulatory T cells. Study-wide results and limits: Naive T cells seemed more diverse than memory cells and seemed major alloresponse contributors. For mappable alloreactive CD4+ clones, the mean Treg-derived fraction was 68.8% with siplizumab and under 35% in controls. Left unconfirmed was the suppressive function of proliferating Tregs from siplizumab cultures.

CDR1 and CDR2 from the germline V gene are MRHNA and SNTAGT. The CDR3 is made up of 17 amino acids. The germline V and J ends were trimmed by 7 bases and 1 base, with 22 bases remaining between them. Donor pairs, a few in total, had unstimulated naive, memory, effector memory and TEMRA subsets sequenced. The sample was memory CD4+ T cells sorted from blood. The J gene is TRBJ2-5, the V gene TRBV6-4; D is uncertain. The clonotype was recovered from a human donor in good health. CDR3 nucleotide sequence: TGTGCCAGCAACCCTATGCCTCAGGAGAACCCCCAAGAGACCCAGTACTTC. Translated: CASNPMPQENPQETQYF.